This T cell receptor (beta chain) was obtained from a study of blood T cell repertoires in COVID-19 (dated by TCRdb to about 2020). Study-level background: The collaborator samples originated in the United States, Italy and Spain and spanned the acute and convalescent phases of COVID-19. Where available, HLA class I and class II types were taken from metadata supplied by the sample provider and were not determined by assay-based typing. The samples were drawn from the first 160 participants of the ongoing ImmuneRACE study and from some 1,300 subjects provided by 6 global collaborators. The dataset comprised deeply sampled blood TCRbeta repertoires from subjects exposed to, actively infected with, or recovered from COVID-19. The material from the prospective study consisted of cDNA or gDNA derived from T cells, B-cell-depleted T cells, or PBMCs. The repertoires were made available in a free public database intended to serve as a resource for research on the immune response to SARS-CoV-2. Sample metadata almost always included a de-identified subject ID, COVID-19 status, age in years and sex.

A remark on this clone: Which antigen it targets is not known. Per-base qualities were not stored, and no clone one base away is much larger.

The immunoSEQ Assay, a bias-controlled multiplex PCR, was used to amplify TCRbeta CDR3 regions from genomic DNA. The study's own analysis went as follows. Within the assay, amplification of reference gene primers was used to estimate how many nucleated cells each sample contained. To quantify the absolute abundance of each unique TCRbeta CDR3 rearrangement, sequence reads were collapsed and filtered. For each sample, productive Simpson clonality was calculated by taking the square root of Simpson's diversity index across productive rearrangements. Imported from immuneACCESS, the table was reduced by TCRdb to in-frame sequences with V and J called. These copies leave out some clones; in studies compared against another copy, an unresolved V gene accounts for under half, and the cause of the remainder is not known. V and J calls and clone size are given by that table; D and trimming were obtained from the DNA. The sample table shows a few hundred thousand clones, and 86% are seen once. The ten largest clones add up to roughly 10% of the sample.

The study at large found these results: The amount of clinical and demographic metadata varied by source and participant and was provided uncurated.

In Seattle, one collaborating source enrolled patients while the infection was active and tracked those patients longitudinally over the course of disease. Each collaborating institution followed its own protocols to collect whole blood in K2EDTA tubes. For TCRbeta analysis, collaborator samples were shipped as frozen whole blood, as isolated PBMCs, or as DNA extracted from either sample type. The cysteine opens and the valine closes a CDR3 of 10 amino acids. This entry keeps only the CDR3 DNA: 30 bases, framed from base 1. The sequencing input was peripheral blood. The sequence links TRBV21-1 to TRBJ2-7; TRBD1, the D gene given by the table, was not confirmed from the DNA. TRBV21-1 is designated a pseudogene. The clonotype was recovered from a woman aged 50 to 60 with COVID-19, enrolled during active disease. The nucleotide sequence reads TGTGCCAGCAGCACCCCGCCAGGGTACGTC. Its amino acids are CASSTPPGYV.